The 20 T cell receptor beta chains below come from one sample, sequenced in a study of blood T cell repertoires in COVID-19. The assay was immunoSEQ multiplex PCR, and TCRdb's table has in-frame clones only and misses some. The sample records approximately 90,000 clones, roughly nine tenths being singletons. Material: peripheral blood. These receptors were collected from a man over 45 with acute or convalescent COVID-19.

This rearrangement joins TRBV28 to TRBJ2-7, with D perhaps matching TRBD1 (5 bases). Germline V gene data show CDR1 as MDHEN and CDR2 as SYDVKM. The CDR3 contains 15 residues. V was clipped by 7 bases and J by 6 bases, with 22 bases between them. The CDR3 protein is CASTTSGRVAGEQYF. Written as DNA, the CDR3 is TGTGCCAGCACCACCTCCGGCAGGGTAGCCGGCGAGCAGTACTTC.

The chain links TRBV5-1 to TRBJ1-1; no definite D call. The CDR3 contains 14 residues. Germline CDR1 SGHRS, CDR2 YFSETQ. Trimming shortened V by 2 bases and J by 4 bases, and 12 bases separated the two germline ends. Here the CDR3 reads CASSFRDTGTEAFF. Written as DNA, the CDR3 is TGCGCCAGCAGCTTCAGAGACACCGGCACTGAAGCTTTCTTT. Based on the CDR3 plus reference TRBV5-1 and TRBJ1-1, the full variable domain is KAGVTQTPRYLIKTRGQQVTLSCSPISGHRSVSWYQQTPGQGLQFLFEYFSETQRNKGNFPGRFSGRQFSNSRSEMNVSTLELGDSALYLCASSFRDTGTEAFFGQGTRLTVV.

V gene TRBV9 combines with J gene TRBJ1-2, with a tentative D call TRBD1 (5 bases). The V end lost 3 bases, the J end lost 8 bases, and 11 bases lay between the germline ends. Germline CDR1 SGDLS, CDR2 YYNGEE. The CDR3 covers 12 residues. CDR3 nucleotide sequence: TGTGCCAGCAGCGGAGGGCGGGGCGGCTACACCTTC. Its protein product is CASSGGRGGYTF.

V is TRBV7-2 and J is TRBJ1-2, with TRBD1 as a possible D gene (6 bases). The CDR3 is made up of 15 amino acids. The germline V and J ends were trimmed by 2 bases and 2 bases, with 12 bases remaining between them. From germline, CDR1 is SGHTA and CDR2 FQGNSA. The CDR3 reads CASSLNREGNYGYTF. As DNA, the CDR3 is TGTGCCAGCAGCTTAAACAGGGAGGGAAACTATGGCTACACCTTC.

The V gene is TRBV7-9, the J gene TRBJ1-2, with a tentative D call TRBD1 (5 bases). This CDR3 contains 16 residues. With 4 bases removed from V and 2 bases from J, the gap between germline ends came to 17 bases. Germline-derived CDR1 and CDR2 are SEHNR and FQNEAQ (reference sequence). The CDR3 DNA follows: TGTGCCAGCAGCTCCCCCTTAGGGGCGGAGAACTATGGCTACACCTTC. Residues: CASSSPLGAENYGYTF.

This clone appeared a single time. The gene calls are TRBV11-2 and TRBJ2-2, with 7 nucleotides matching TRBD2. This CDR3 is built from 19 residues. Losses at the gene ends were 2 bases for V and 1 base for J; bases not matched to a gene: 13. CDR1 and CDR2 from the germline V gene are SGHAT and FQNNGV. The CDR3 region has the DNA TGTGCCAGCAGCTTACTATTGCAGACCCGGGGGGAGAACACCGGGGAGCTGTTTTTT. This sequence encodes CASSLLLQTRGENTGELFF.

The chain combines TRBV7-2 with TRBJ1-5; possibly TRBD1 for D (5 bases). The V end was cut by 5 bases, the J end by 6 bases, with 14 bases between. The CDR3 is 14 amino acids. Per germline, CDR1 SGHTA and CDR2 FQGNSA. DNA of the CDR3: TGTGCCAGCAGCCACCCGGGGGAAGGTCAGCCCCAGCATTTT. Translation: CASSHPGEGQPQHF.

V is TRBV5-1 and J is TRBJ1-1, with TRBD1 matching over 7 bases. Germline-derived CDR1 and CDR2 are SGHRS and YFSETQ. V lost 4 bases, J lost 4 bases, and 10 bases stayed unmatched. CDR3 length: 15 residues. This CDR3 reads CASSKGPAGGTEAFF. DNA for the CDR3: TGCGCCAGCAGCAAAGGGCCCGCAGGGGGCACTGAAGCTTTCTTT.

This clone was picked up a small number of times. V is TRBV7-6 and J is TRBJ2-3; no definite D call. This CDR3 region has 15 residues. V shed 4 bases and J shed 3 bases, with 14 bases lying between them. The V gene's germline CDR1 is SGHVS and CDR2 FNYEAQ. This CDR3 is CASSSLVRSTDTQYF. CDR3 coding DNA: TGTGCCAGCAGCTCCCTGGTTCGGTCAACAGATACGCAGTATTTT.

This rearrangement joins TRBV7-8 to TRBJ1-1, with TRBD1 as a possible D gene (5 bases). Germline CDR1 SGHVS, CDR2 FQNEAQ. The germline V and J ends were trimmed by 5 bases and 6 bases, with 19 bases remaining between them. CDR3 length: 15 amino acids. The CDR3 DNA is TGTGCCAGCAGCAACCCCAGGCAGGGTACGGCTGAAGCTTTCTTT. Translation gives CASSNPRQGTAEAFF.

The table lists this clone with a count of one. This chain joins TRBV29-1 and TRBJ1-5, with D perhaps TRBD1 (5 bases). Trimming took 4 bases from V and 4 from J, leaving 8 bases between them. CDR3 length: 12 residues. The V gene's germline CDR1 is SQVTM and CDR2 ANQGSEA. CDR3: CSVGAGNQPQHF. Written as DNA, the CDR3 is TGCAGCGTTGGGGCAGGGAATCAGCCCCAGCATTTT.

This sequence joins TRBV7-2 and TRBJ1-4; 7 bases match TRBD1. This CDR3 spans 14 amino acids. Germline loops: CDR1 SGHTA, CDR2 FQGNSA. V lost 5 bases and J lost 2; bases outside the gene matches: 2. In nucleotides, the CDR3 is TGTGCCAGCAGCCCGGGACAGACTAATGAAAAACTGTTTTTT. Protein product: CASSPGQTNEKLFF.

The CDR3: CASATGNYEQYV. CDR3 nucleotide sequence: TGTGCCTCCGCTACGGGAAACTACGAGCAGTACGTC. V usage is TRBV10-3 and J usage is TRBJ2-7, with D possibly being TRBD2 (5 bases). V was trimmed by 11 bases and J by 3 bases, leaving 14 bases between them. CDR1 is ENHRY and CDR2 is SYGVKD in the germline V gene. The CDR3 runs to 12 residues.

The rearrangement uses TRBV19 and TRBJ1-2; 8 bases fit TRBD1. V lost 7 bases and J lost 8; bases outside the gene matches: 18. The CDR3 covers 16 residues. In germline, CDR1 is LNHDA, CDR2 SQIVND (reference sequence). The DNA of the CDR3 is TGTGCCAGTACAGTAAAGGGACGGGACAGGTACTTCGGCTACACCTTC. Translating it yields CASTVKGRDRYFGYTF.

This clone was detected only a few times. The chain combines TRBV5-4 with TRBJ2-2; 8 bases are a match to TRBD1. CDR1 and CDR2 (germline): SGHNT, YYREEE (reference sequence). V was pared by 3 bases and J by 4 bases, with 5 bases of the junction left unmatched. CDR3 length equals 15 residues. The CDR3 loop is CASSSDRAPTGELFF. The CDR3 DNA reads as TGTGCCAGCAGCTCGGACAGGGCCCCCACCGGGGAGCTGTTTTTT.

The V and J genes are TRBV19 and TRBJ1-5; tentatively, D is TRBD1 (6 bases). This CDR3 region has 15 residues. Trimming removed 4 bases from V and 0 bases from J, with 10 bases in between. Germline V gene data show CDR1 as LNHDA and CDR2 as SQIVND (reference sequence). CDR3 DNA sequence: TGTGCCAGTAGTACAGGGGAGTATAGCAATCAGCCCCAGCATTTT. It encodes CASSTGEYSNQPQHF.

CDR3 amino acids: CASSPPGLTGANVLTF. The CDR3, as DNA: TGTGCCAGTAGTCCCCCGGGACTTACGGGGGCCAACGTCCTGACTTTC. The V and J genes are TRBV19 and TRBJ2-6, with D maybe TRBD2 (6 bases). Trimming shortened V by 5 bases and J by 4 bases, and 15 bases separated the two germline ends. This CDR3 contains 16 residues. Germline CDR1 reads LNHDA; CDR2 reads SQIVND (reference sequence). The full variable domain, completed using reference TRBV19 and TRBJ2-6, is DGGITQSPKYLFRKEGQNVTLSCEQNLNHDAMYWYRQDPGQGLRLIYYSQIVNDFQKGDIAEGYSVSREKKESFPLTVTSAQKNPTAFYLCASSPPGLTGANVLTFGAGSRLTVL.

The rearrangement joins TRBV30 to TRBJ1-6; the match to TRBD1 covers 7 bases. The CDR3 is 16 residues long. V was pared by 8 bases and J by 7 bases, with 17 bases of the junction left unmatched. Germline V gene sequence: CDR1 GTSNPN, CDR2 SVGIG (reference sequence). The CDR3 DNA reads TGTGCCAGCTCGGGGACAGAGAGTCTTAGCAATTCACCCCTCCACTTT. The encoded protein is CASSGTESLSNSPLHF.

The chain carries TRBV6-5 and TRBJ1-2, with 7 bases that match TRBD1. The V segment lost 5 bases and the J segment 11 bases; nucleotides outside the gene matches: 8. The CDR3 sequence is 12 residues long. Germline loops: CDR1 MNHEY, CDR2 SVGAGI. The chain's CDR3 is CASSPSGGEYTF. Written as DNA, the CDR3 is TGTGCCAGCAGTCCCTCAGGGGGAGAATACACCTTC.

V gene TRBV15 combines with J gene TRBJ2-7; D may be TRBD2 (5 bases). Per germline, CDR1 LNHNV and CDR2 YYDKDF (reference sequence). The ends were cut back, 0 bases at V and 0 bases at J, with 15 bases in the middle. This CDR3 has 17 amino acids. DNA for the CDR3: TGTGCCACCAGCAGAGATCCCGGTCGGAGGAGCTCCTACGAGCAGTACTTC. It encodes CATSRDPGRRSSYEQYF.